These T cell receptor beta chains were read from a single sample in a study of technical replicates of blood from several donors. Some clones are missing from TCRdb's copy, which holds only in-frame ones; the method was immunoSEQ multiplex PCR. The table has roughly 97,000 clones, 96% seen once. The sample taken for sequencing was T cells isolated from PBMCs. These receptors were taken from a human donor in good health. CDR3s include the opening cysteine and the closing phenylalanine or tryptophan. Fields, in order: CDR3 length, V gene, D gene, J gene, clone size, CDR3 protein, CDR3 DNA. D genes are given only for firm matches. The size of a clone is reported for some rows only, either as once, few or many, or as a class for expanded clones.

CDR3 length: 16
V gene: TRBV4-3
D gene: -
J gene: TRBJ2-7
clone size: -
CDR3 protein: CASSQVYPGVPYEQYF
CDR3 DNA: TGCGCCAGCAGCCAAGTCTATCCAGGGGTCCCCTACGAGCAGTACTTC

CDR3 length: 16
V gene: TRBV5-6
D gene: TRBD2
J gene: TRBJ2-3
clone size: -
CDR3 protein: CASSLEIGLAGDTQYF
CDR3 DNA: TGTGCCAGCAGCTTGGAGATTGGCCTAGCGGGCGATACGCAGTATTTT

CDR3 length: 16
V gene: TRBV4-1
D gene: -
J gene: TRBJ2-1
clone size: -
CDR3 protein: CASSQVTDSSYNEQFF
CDR3 DNA: TGCGCCAGCAGCCAAGTGACGGACAGCTCCTACAATGAGCAGTTCTTC

CDR3 length: 11
V gene: TRBV28
D gene: -
J gene: TRBJ2-7
clone size: -
CDR3 protein: CASSFNYEQYF
CDR3 DNA: TGTGCCAGCAGTTTCAATTACGAGCAGTACTTC

CDR3 length: 14
V gene: TRBV14
D gene: TRBD2
J gene: TRBJ2-1
clone size: once
CDR3 protein: CASSPLAAYNEQFF
CDR3 DNA: TGTGCCAGCAGCCCACTAGCGGCCTACAATGAGCAGTTCTTC

CDR3 length: 14
V gene: TRBV19
D gene: TRBD1
J gene: TRBJ2-2
clone size: -
CDR3 protein: CASIRQGIGGELFF
CDR3 DNA: TGTGCCAGTATCCGACAGGGGATCGGCGGGGAGCTGTTTTTT

CDR3 length: 14
V gene: TRBV7-3
D gene: -
J gene: TRBJ2-1
clone size: once
CDR3 protein: CASSLSGIYNEQFF
CDR3 DNA: TGTGCCAGCAGCTTATCAGGGATCTACAATGAGCAGTTCTTC

CDR3 length: 12
V gene: TRBV29-1
D gene: -
J gene: TRBJ2-1
clone size: once
CDR3 protein: CSVEGRYNEQFF
CDR3 DNA: TGCAGCGTTGAAGGCAGGTACAATGAGCAGTTCTTC

CDR3 length: 10
V gene: TRBV19
D gene: -
J gene: TRBJ2-1
clone size: -
CDR3 protein: CAVKGGEQFF
CDR3 DNA: TGTGCCGTCAAAGGGGGTGAGCAGTTCTTC

CDR3 length: 14
V gene: TRBV5-5
D gene: -
J gene: TRBJ2-3
clone size: -
CDR3 protein: CASRPGWGTDTQYF
CDR3 DNA: TGTGCCAGCAGGCCCGGGTGGGGCACAGATACGCAGTATTTT

CDR3 length: 14
V gene: TRBV7-8
D gene: TRBD1
J gene: TRBJ2-2
clone size: -
CDR3 protein: CASSPGTGIGELFF
CDR3 DNA: TGTGCCAGCAGCCCTGGGACAGGGATCGGGGAGCTGTTTTTT

CDR3 length: 13
V gene: TRBV18
D gene: -
J gene: TRBJ1-1
clone size: -
CDR3 protein: CASSLRGTTEAFF
CDR3 DNA: TGTGCCAGCTCACTAAGGGGTACGACTGAAGCTTTCTTT

CDR3 length: 13
V gene: TRBV7-9
D gene: -
J gene: TRBJ1-3
clone size: once
CDR3 protein: CASSLDGGNTIYF
CDR3 DNA: TGTGCCAGCAGCTTAGACGGTGGAAACACCATATATTTT

CDR3 length: 15
V gene: TRBV15
D gene: -
J gene: TRBJ1-2
clone size: -
CDR3 protein: CATSTHLDSINGYTF
CDR3 DNA: TGTGCCACCAGCACCCACCTCGACAGTATTAATGGCTACACCTTC

CDR3 length: 15
V gene: TRBV15
D gene: TRBD2
J gene: TRBJ2-7
clone size: -
CDR3 protein: CATSSDRLAVYEQYF
CDR3 DNA: TGTGCCACCAGCAGCGATCGACTAGCGGTCTACGAGCAGTACTTC

CDR3 length: 14
V gene: TRBV5-1
D gene: -
J gene: TRBJ2-7
clone size: -
CDR3 protein: CASSFHRDTYEQYF
CDR3 DNA: TGCGCCAGCAGCTTTCACAGAGACACTTACGAGCAGTACTTC

CDR3 length: 14
V gene: TRBV7-6
D gene: -
J gene: TRBJ1-1
clone size: -
CDR3 protein: CASSLIVWNTEAFF
CDR3 DNA: TGTGCCAGCAGCTTAATAGTTTGGAACACTGAAGCTTTCTTT

CDR3 length: 15
V gene: TRBV7-3
D gene: -
J gene: TRBJ2-2
clone size: -
CDR3 protein: CASSLGSGDTGELFF
CDR3 DNA: TGTGCCAGCAGCTTAGGTAGCGGAGACACCGGGGAGCTGTTTTTT

CDR3 length: 18
V gene: TRBV28
D gene: TRBD1
J gene: TRBJ2-5
clone size: -
CDR3 protein: CASSSGTGARSIQETQYF
CDR3 DNA: TGTGCCAGCAGTAGCGGGACAGGGGCCCGTAGTATCCAAGAGACCCAGTACTTC

CDR3 length: 13
V gene: TRBV9
D gene: -
J gene: TRBJ2-1
clone size: -
CDR3 protein: CASSVGGNNEQFF
CDR3 DNA: TGTGCCAGCAGCGTAGGAGGGAACAATGAGCAGTTCTTC

CDR3 length: 17
V gene: TRBV7-3
D gene: TRBD2
J gene: TRBJ2-1
clone size: once
CDR3 protein: CASSLGPREREVGEQFF
CDR3 DNA: TGTGCCAGCAGCTTAGGACCGCGGGAGCGGGAGGTAGGGGAGCAGTTCTTC

CDR3 length: 17
V gene: TRBV5-5
D gene: TRBD2
J gene: TRBJ2-1
clone size: -
CDR3 protein: CASSWAIAGDGNNEQFF
CDR3 DNA: TGTGCCAGCAGCTGGGCTATAGCGGGAGACGGCAACAATGAGCAGTTCTTC